This T cell receptor (beta chain) was profiled in a study of response to subunit inactivated influenza vaccine. Study-level results: Researchers suggested that each seasonal influenza vaccination recruits few new T cells.

This clonotype was picked up a small number of times. Its specificity is unknown. TCRdb used MiXCR to reprocess the RT-PCR reads, holding one entry per CDR3 protein. The sample lists about half a million distinct CDR3 sequences, 7.5% to 8.5% occurring once. This CDR3 is built from 15 residues. Germline assignment: CDR1 SGDLS and CDR2 YYNGEE. V shed 1 base and J 4 bases; nucleotides not matched to a gene: 7. The sequenced sample was PBMCs from blood, obtained around 2 years after vaccination. The source is a man aged 50 to 69 who received an inactivated influenza vaccine. V and J are TRBV9 and TRBJ2-5, with 7 bases identical to TRBD2. The DNA of the CDR3 is TGTGCCAGCAGCGTATATGCGGGGGAACTAGAGACCCAGTACTTC. Its protein is CASSVYAGELETQYF.